Each of the 8 T cell receptor beta chains below was sequenced from the same sample in a study of vaccination and CD4 T cells after COVID-19. Which antigens these TCRs recognize remains unknown. Oncomine TCR Beta short-read sequencing was applied to DNA from cultured CD4+ T cells. Each CDR3 protein gets one entry after TCRdb re-called the PCR reads with MiXCR. The repertoire includes around 19,000 distinct CDR3 sequences, around a third of them detected once, and 2.6% sits in the top ten. Time point meaning: late sampling 161 to 241 days after vaccination in three convalescent patients. Treatment reported: approximately 9-day PBMC culture with coronavirus spike peptide pools or control peptides (ViraFEST assay). The specimen was CD4+ T cells from blood, cultured in vitro, collected about 7 months after SARS-CoV-2 vaccination. The receptors come from a human donor who had recovered from COVID-19.

This clonotype appeared a few times. The chain links TRBV28 to TRBJ2-5; D possibly corresponds to TRBD2 (7 bases). Trimming left V 4 bases short and J 7 bases short, with 13 bases between. This CDR3 spans 13 amino acids. Germline CDR1 and CDR2: MDHEN and SYDVKM. The CDR3 is CASSSGGPGTQYF. CDR3 nucleotides: TGTGCCAGCAGTTCCGGGGGGCCGGGGACCCAGTACTTC.

This clonotype was observed a handful of times. Here the CDR3 reads CASSVALGQSYGYTF. CDR3 nucleotides: TGTGCCAGCAGCGTAGCTCTGGGACAGTCCTATGGCTACACCTTC. The rearrangement joins TRBV9 to TRBJ1-2; 7 bases are shared with TRBD1. CDR3 size: 15 residues. Losses at the gene ends were 0 bases for V and 4 bases for J; bases not matched to a gene: 6. Germline V lookup: CDR1 SGDLS, CDR2 YYNGEE.

The chain links TRBV20-1 to TRBJ2-7, with D possibly being TRBD1 or TRBD2 (5 bases each). Germline-derived CDR1 and CDR2 are DFQATT and SNEGSKA (reference sequence). The V end lost 1 base, the J end lost 2 bases, and 21 bases lay between the germline ends. The CDR3 extends over 17 amino acids. CDR3 DNA: TGCAGTGCTAGAGCGTTAGGCTCTGGGACCCAGACCTACGAGCAGTACTTC. Amino acid sequence: CSARALGSGTQTYEQYF.

The chain employs TRBV23-1 and TRBJ2-3, with 8 nucleotides matching TRBD2. TRBV23-1 is recorded as an ORF, its role being uncertain. The CDR3 loop spans 16 amino acids. J was trimmed by 0 bases and V by 8 bases; bases with no gene match: 10. The CDR3: CASLGGRTSSTDTQYF. The CDR3 nucleotides read TGCGCCAGCCTAGGCGGGAGGACGAGCAGCACAGATACGCAGTATTTT.

This chain uses TRBV19 with TRBJ1-2; D might be TRBD1 (6 bases). V gave up 4 bases and J gave up 7 bases, with 22 bases separating them. CDR1 and CDR2 (germline): LNHDA, SQIVND (reference sequence). The CDR3 totals 16 residues. The CDR3 reads CASSNRGAPGMVGYTF. The CDR3 region has the DNA TGTGCCAGTAGTAATCGGGGGGCGCCAGGAATGGTTGGCTACACCTTC. Together with reference TRBV19 and TRBJ1-2, the CDR3 gives the full variable domain: DGGITQSPKYLFRKEGQNVTLSCEQNLNHDAMYWYRQDPGQGLRLIYYSQIVNDFQKGDIAEGYSVSREKKESFPLTVTSAQKNPTAFYLCASSNRGAPGMVGYTFGSGTRLTVV.

This clonotype was detected only a few times. V and J are TRBV7-2 and TRBJ2-1; TRBD2 matches at 7 bases. Germline-derived CDR1 and CDR2 are SGHTA and FQGNSA. The junction had 4 bases not matched to a gene; V was cut back by 1 base and J by 1 base. The CDR3 runs to 16 residues. DNA of the CDR3: TGTGCCAGCAGCTTAGTGCCTAGCGGTTCCTACAATGAGCAGTTCTTC. Protein: CASSLVPSGSYNEQFF.

This clonotype appeared a few times. The rearrangement joins TRBV20-1 to TRBJ2-7; D may match TRBD1 or TRBD2 (5 bases each). The length of the CDR3 is 13 residues. The V end lost 7 bases, the J end lost 3 bases, and 16 bases lay between the germline ends. The germline gives CDR1 DFQATT, CDR2 SNEGSKA (reference sequence). CDR3 region: CSVNKGPFYEQYF. Here the CDR3 DNA reads TGCAGTGTCAACAAGGGACCCTTCTACGAGCAGTACTTC.

This clonotype is categorized as medium-sized. CDR3 DNA: TGCAGTGCTAGGCATGGGACAGGGTATCAGCCCCAGCATTTT. Its translation is CSARHGTGYQPQHF. The V call is TRBV20-1, the J call TRBJ1-5; 9 positions match TRBD1. The CDR3 consists of 14 residues. V was pared by 3 bases and J by 5 bases, with 5 bases of the junction left unmatched. Germline assignment: CDR1 DFQATT and CDR2 SNEGSKA (reference sequence).